The present T cell receptor (beta chain) was sequenced within a study of neoadjuvant anti-PD-1 for oral cavity cancer. No culture or expansion preceded analysis of these blood cells. Blood libraries mostly used roughly 0.5 ug genomic DNA, six replicates each. Here immunoSEQ multiplex PCR was the method, and the copy in TCRdb shows in-frame clones only, minus some. The sample consists of 15,000 to 20,000 clones, around 74% of them appearing once. This CDR3 spans 15 amino acids. Germline V gene lookup returns CDR1 SGHVS and CDR2 FQNEAQ. V was cut by 3 bases and J by 5 bases, with 14 bases left in between. Overall study results and limits: Higher pretreatment blood Treg/Th17 ratios correlated with higher pretreatment blood and lower post-treatment tumor TCRbeta clonality.

This clone appeared a few times. Its target is unknown. The rearrangement links TRBV7-8 to TRBJ2-1, with D perhaps assigned TRBD1 or TRBD2 (5 bases each). The clonotype originates from a person aged 40 to 85 with oral cavity squamous cell carcinoma. The source was PBMCs, collected before nivolumab (anti-PD-1) treatment. The CDR3 spells CASSLTEGRHNEQFF. The CDR3 nucleotides read TGTGCCAGCAGCTTGACAGAGGGACGGCACAATGAGCAGTTCTTC.